This T cell receptor beta chain was sequenced during a study of OX40 agonist ivuxolimab in advanced cancers. Concerning this clone itself: Its target is unknown.

Sequencing was performed with immunoSEQ multiplex PCR; in TCRdb, only in-frame clones are kept and a portion is missing. The sample holds tens of thousands of clones, just over 90% seen once. Findings and caveats of the study: Some patients who did not respond also had low normalized T-cell clonal expansion.

Germline V gene lookup returns CDR1 SEHNR and CDR2 FQNEAQ (reference sequence). With 7 bases removed from V and 2 bases from J, the gap between germline ends came to 12 bases. The CDR3 consists of 13 residues. Sequenced here: CD4+ or CD8+ T cells sorted from blood, sampled in a trial of the OX40 agonist ivuxolimab. The V call is TRBV7-9, the J call TRBJ2-7; no clear D. This clonotype originated in an adult with an advanced solid tumor such as melanoma, head and neck, liver or kidney cancer. Written as DNA, the CDR3 is TGTGCCAGCACCCAAGACGGCGCCTACGAGCAGTACTTC. Translating gives CASTQDGAYEQYF.